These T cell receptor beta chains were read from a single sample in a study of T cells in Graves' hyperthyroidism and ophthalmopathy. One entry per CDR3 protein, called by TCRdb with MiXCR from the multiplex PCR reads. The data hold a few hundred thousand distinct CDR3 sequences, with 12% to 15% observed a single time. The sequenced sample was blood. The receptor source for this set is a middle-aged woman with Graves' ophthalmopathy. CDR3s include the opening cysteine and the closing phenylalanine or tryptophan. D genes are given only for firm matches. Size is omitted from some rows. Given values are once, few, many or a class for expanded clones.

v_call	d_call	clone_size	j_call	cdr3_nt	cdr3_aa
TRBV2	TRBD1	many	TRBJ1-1	TGTGCCAGCCGGGACAGGGTCGGGATGAACACTGAAGCTTCCTTT	CASRDRVGMNTEASF
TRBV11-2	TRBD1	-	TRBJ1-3	TGTGCCAGCAGCTTAGGAGGGACAGTCTCTGGAAACACCATATATTTT	CASSLGGTVSGNTIYF
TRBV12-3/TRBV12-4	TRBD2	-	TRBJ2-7	TGTGCCAGCACCCTACTAGCGGGGGGAACGCAGTACTTC	CASTLLAGGTQYF
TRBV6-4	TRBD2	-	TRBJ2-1	TGTGCCAGCAGTTCAGCGGGGGACTACAATGAGCAGTTCTTC	CASSSAGDYNEQFF
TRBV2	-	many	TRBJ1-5	TGTGCCAGCAGTCACCCAAGAAGTGGGAATCAGCCCCAGCATTTT	CASSHPRSGNQPQHF
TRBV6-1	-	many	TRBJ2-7	TGTGCCAGCAGTCCCCTCGGATCCTCCTACGAGCAGTACTTC	CASSPLGSSYEQYF
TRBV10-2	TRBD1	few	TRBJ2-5	TGCGCCAGCAGGCAGACAGGGCAAGAGACCCAGTACTTC	CASRQTGQETQYF
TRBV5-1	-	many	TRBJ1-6	TGCGCCAGCAGCTTGGAACAGCCTTTCTTCCCCCTCCACTTT	CASSLEQPFFPLHF
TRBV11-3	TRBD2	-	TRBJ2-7	TGTGCCAGCAGGGCCCGGGGGGTCCGAGAGCAGTACTTC	CASRARGVREQYF
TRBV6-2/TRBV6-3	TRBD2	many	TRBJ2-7	TGTGCCAGCAGTTACGGGACTAGAACCTACGAGCAGTACTTC	CASSYGTRTYEQYF
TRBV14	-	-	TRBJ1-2	TGTGCCAGCAGCCAGACCGGGAACCCCAACTATGGCTACACCTTC	CASSQTGNPNYGYTF
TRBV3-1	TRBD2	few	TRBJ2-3	TGTGCCAGCAGCTCCCCCTTCACCGGGACTAGGGGAGATACGCAGTATTTT	CASSSPFTGTRGDTQYF
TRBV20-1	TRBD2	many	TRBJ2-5	TGCAGTGCTAGAAGTGGCACTAGCGGATACCAAGAGACCCAGTACTTC	CSARSGTSGYQETQYF
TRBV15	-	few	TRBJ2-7	TGTGCCACCAGCAGAGATCGAGCAGGGCCCAGCGAGCAGTACTTC	CATSRDRAGPSEQYF
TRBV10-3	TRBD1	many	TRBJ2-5	TGTGCCATCGGCCAGGGGGCCGAGACCCAGTACTTC	CAIGQGAETQYF
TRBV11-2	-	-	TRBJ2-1	TGTGCCAGCAGCTTAGCTTGGAACTTTGAGCAGTTCTTC	CASSLAWNFEQFF
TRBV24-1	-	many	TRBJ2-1	TGTGCCACCAGTGATTCCCCCAGGGGTGGTGAGCAGTTCTTC	CATSDSPRGGEQFF
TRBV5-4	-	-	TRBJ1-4	TGTGCCAGCAGCTTGGCCGCCACAACTAATGAAAAACTGTTTTTT	CASSLAATTNEKLFF
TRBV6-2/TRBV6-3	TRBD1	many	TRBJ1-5	TGTGCCAGCAAGAGAAGACCGTATGGGACAGGGGGCAAAGAGGGCAATCAGCCCCAGCATTTT	CASKRRPYGTGGKEGNQPQHF
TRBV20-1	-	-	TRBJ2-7	TGCAGTGCTATAATTCAGAGCAGGGAGACCTACGAGCAGTACTTC	CSAIIQSRETYEQYF
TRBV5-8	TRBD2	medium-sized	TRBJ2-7	TGTGCCAGCAGCTTGGGGCTAGCGGGAACTGCCCTATCCTACGAGCAGTACTTC	CASSLGLAGTALSYEQYF
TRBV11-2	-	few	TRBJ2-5	TGTGCCAGCAGCTCCACCGGTTTCGGACTTGCCGAAGAGACCCAGTACTTC	CASSSTGFGLAEETQYF
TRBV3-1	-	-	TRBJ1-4	TGTGCCAGCAGCCAAGTGGGACCCAAGAATGAAAAACTGTTTTTT	CASSQVGPKNEKLFF
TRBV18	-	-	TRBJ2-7	TGTGCCAGCTCACCAGCAGTCTCCTACGAGCAGTACTTC	CASSPAVSYEQYF
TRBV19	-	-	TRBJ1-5	TGTGCCAGTAGTATAGATGCCGCGTCCCAGCATTTT	CASSIDAASQHF
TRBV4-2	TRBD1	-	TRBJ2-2	TGTGCCAGCAGCCAAGGAGTTACAGGGGTGAACACCGGGGAGCTGTTTTTT	CASSQGVTGVNTGELFF
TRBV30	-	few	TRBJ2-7	TGTGCCTGGAGTGATACAGGGAGGGCCGAGCAGTACTTC	CAWSDTGRAEQYF
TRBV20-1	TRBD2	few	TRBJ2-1	TGCAGTGGGCCTAGCGGGAGGATCGATGAGCAGTTCTTC	CSGPSGRIDEQFF
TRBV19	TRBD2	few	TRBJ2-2	TGTGCCAGTAGTTTTCTAGCGGGTGCCGGGGAGCTGTTTTTT	CASSFLAGAGELFF
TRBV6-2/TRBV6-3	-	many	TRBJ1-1	TGTGCCAGCACTCGCCGGATGAACACTGAAGCTTTCTTT	CASTRRMNTEAFF
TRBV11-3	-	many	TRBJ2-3	TGTGCCAGCAGTTCCGGGACCGATCACACAGATACGCAGTATTTT	CASSSGTDHTDTQYF
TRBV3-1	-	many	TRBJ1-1	TGTGCCAGCAGCCAAGGGGTGGGGGGAGCTTTCTTT	CASSQGVGGAFF
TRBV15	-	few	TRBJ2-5	TGTGCCACCACGGGGGTACAAGAGACCCAGTACTTC	CATTGVQETQYF
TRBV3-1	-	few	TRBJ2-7	TGTGCCAGCAGCCAAGGGTCGGGAGTTCGCTACGAGCAGTACTTC	CASSQGSGVRYEQYF
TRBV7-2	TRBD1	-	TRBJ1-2	TGTGCCAGCAGCCCGACAGGGGGCGTGTATGGCTACACCTTC	CASSPTGGVYGYTF
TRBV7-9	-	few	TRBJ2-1	TGTGCCAGCAGCTTAGTCGGGGCGGGGTCGGATGAGCAGTTCTTC	CASSLVGAGSDEQFF
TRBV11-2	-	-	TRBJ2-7	TGTGCCAGCAGCTTAGCGATGTTCGGCGTCTACGAGCAGTACTTC	CASSLAMFGVYEQYF
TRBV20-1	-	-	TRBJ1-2	TGCAGTGCTAGTGACACAAACCCCCTCGTTGACTATGGCTACACCTTC	CSASDTNPLVDYGYTF
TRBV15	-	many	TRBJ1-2	TGTGCCACCAGCAGAGATCGGATTGGGAGAACCTACACCTTC	CATSRDRIGRTYTF
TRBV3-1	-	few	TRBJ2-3	TGTGCCAGCAGCCAACACCGCGCGCAGTATTTT	CASSQHRAQYF
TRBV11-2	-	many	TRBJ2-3	TGTGCCAGCAGCTTAGGGGGATGGTTAGATACAGATACGCAGTATTTT	CASSLGGWLDTDTQYF
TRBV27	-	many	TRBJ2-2	TGTGCCAGCACCGACGGACCCCGCTACACCGGGGAGCTGTTTTTT	CASTDGPRYTGELFF
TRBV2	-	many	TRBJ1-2	TGTGCCAGCAGACTGCAGGTCTCGGATGGCTACACCTTC	CASRLQVSDGYTF
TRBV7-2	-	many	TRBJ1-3	TGTGCCAGCAGCCCCAGGGTGCGCCCTGGAAACACCATATATTTT	CASSPRVRPGNTIYF
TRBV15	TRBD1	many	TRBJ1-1	TGTGCCACCAGCAGAGGGACAGGCCCTTTGAACACTGAAGCTTTCTTT	CATSRGTGPLNTEAFF
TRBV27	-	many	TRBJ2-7	TGTGCCAGCCGCCCTGCGGGCATTTCCTACGAGCAGTACTTC	CASRPAGISYEQYF
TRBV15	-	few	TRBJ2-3	TGTGCCACCAGCAGCCCCAGAAGCACAGATACGCAGTATTTT	CATSSPRSTDTQYF
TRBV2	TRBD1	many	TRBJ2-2	TGTGCCAGCAGTGAGCAGGGGGTTACGATCGGGGAGCTGTTTTTT	CASSEQGVTIGELFF
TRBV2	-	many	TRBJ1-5	TGTGCCAGCAGTGATATGGGGTTGGGTAGTCAGCCCCAGCATTTT	CASSDMGLGSQPQHF
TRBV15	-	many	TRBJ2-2	TGTGCCACCAGCAGAGATCGAGGGGCCACCGGGGAGCTGTTTTTT	CATSRDRGATGELFF
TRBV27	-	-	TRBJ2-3	TGTGCCAGCAGCCGTACCTGGGGCTTGGACACGCAGTATTTT	CASSRTWGLDTQYF
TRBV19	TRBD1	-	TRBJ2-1	TGTGCCAGTCGCGCGGACAGGGGAAAGCCTGAGCAGTTCTTC	CASRADRGKPEQFF
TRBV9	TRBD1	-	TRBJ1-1	TGTGCCAGCAGCGACCCGGGACAGGGGTATCGGGACACTGAAGCTTTCTTT	CASSDPGQGYRDTEAFF